This TCR beta chain was identified in a study of chemoradiotherapy in HPV16-positive cancers (dated by TCRdb to 2022 to 2024). Study-level background: Candidate HPV-specific T-cell clones and common TCR motifs were defined through functional T-cell assays on cells from a couple of HPV16-positive patients. Whether T-cell immunity against the HPV oncoproteins E6 and E7 changes during chemoradiotherapy and whether survival is affected by this immunity were examined in the study. The candidate HPV-specific TCRs and motifs were subsequently tracked in TCR repertoires obtained from approximately 86 patients with HPV-related cancers. Points the paper makes about the study in general: Only two HPV16-positive patients were used to derive the functional definition of HPV-specific T cells, and the survival association was reported for HPV16-positive patients. Improved recurrence-free survival in HPV16-positive patients was associated with expansion of HPV-responsive T cells during chemoradiotherapy. Expansion of candidate HPV-specific clones and E7-related TCR motifs was observed in the tumor microenvironment during treatment, whereas no such expansion was observed for non-HPV-specific T cells.

Library generation was performed with the immunoSEQ multiplex PCR assay. The source is immuneACCESS, and TCRdb retained only in-frame sequences with V and J called. Part of the clones is not carried over; for the studies checked, unresolved V genes explain less than half of this, and the remainder is unexplained. In all, the sample holds about 6,600 clones, and approximately 92% of those were seen once. Of the sample, under 2% falls within the top ten clones. About this clone: The specificity of this receptor is unknown. The input lacks base qualities; no much larger clone sits a single base away.

Because repertoires were sampled repeatedly during chemoradiotherapy, clonal expansion in the tumor microenvironment could be followed. The source material was blood, sampled from a patient who underwent chemoradiotherapy. The TCR sequence derives from a human donor with HPV-associated anogenital cancer.

The CDR3 reads as follows: CASSSVPSTDTQYF. The sequenced DNA: TGTGCCAGCAGCTCGGTACCTAGCACAGATACGCAGTATTTT. This chain is built from TRBV11-2 and TRBJ2-3, with no confidently assigned D gene. In the germline V gene, CDR1 corresponds to SGHAT and CDR2 to FQNNGV. V loses 4 bases, J loses 0 bases, and the germline ends lie 8 bases apart. Counted from cysteine to phenylalanine, this CDR3 has 14 amino acids. Only the CDR3 DNA stays, 42 bases, in frame from base 1.